The clone carrying this TCR beta chain was picked up a small number of times. Its antigen is as yet unknown. Trimming removed 7 bases at V and 3 bases at J, with 12 bases between. This CDR3 region has 13 residues. CDR1 and CDR2 from the germline V gene are SNHLY and FYNNEI. A universal primer site was created by template switching, with the cDNA bearing unique molecular identifiers. TCRdb processed the 5' RACE reads anew with MiXCR; each CDR3 protein has one entry. Of around 510,000 distinct CDR3 sequences detected, about 13% appear once; the ten largest clones hold approximately 0.98%. This entry comes from a study of identical twins. Overall study findings and caveats: Potential partial confounding of zero-insertion analyses by invariant MAIT and iNKT cells was noted. The study reached conclusions through statistical analysis that was cross-sectional, not following the same donors.

These data were also reused for a study on yellow fever vaccine responses in identical twins.

The sequencing input was CD4+ T cells sorted from blood. The chain is built from TRBV2 and TRBJ1-1; D is unresolved. The receptor was derived from a woman under 30 in good health. CDR3 in amino acids: CASKEGEDTEAFF. Written as DNA, the CDR3 is TGTGCCAGCAAGGAAGGAGAGGACACTGAAGCTTTCTTT. The whole variable domain, remainder taken from reference TRBV2 and TRBJ1-1, is EPEVTQTPSHQVTQMGQEVILRCVPISNHLYFYWYRQILGQKVEFLVSFYNNEISEKSEIFDDQFSVERPDGSNFTLKIRSTKLEDSAMYFCASKEGEDTEAFFGQGTRLTVV.